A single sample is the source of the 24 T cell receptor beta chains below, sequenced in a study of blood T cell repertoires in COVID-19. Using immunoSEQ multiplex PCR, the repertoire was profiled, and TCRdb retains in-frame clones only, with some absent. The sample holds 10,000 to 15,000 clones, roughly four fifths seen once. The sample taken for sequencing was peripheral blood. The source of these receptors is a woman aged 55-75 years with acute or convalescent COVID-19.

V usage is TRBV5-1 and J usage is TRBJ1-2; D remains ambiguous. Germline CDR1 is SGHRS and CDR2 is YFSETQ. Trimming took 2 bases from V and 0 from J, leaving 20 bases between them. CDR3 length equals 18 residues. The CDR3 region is CASSFGFFGHSANYGYTF. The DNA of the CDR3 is TGCGCCAGCAGCTTCGGCTTTTTTGGGCACTCTGCTAACTATGGCTACACCTTC.

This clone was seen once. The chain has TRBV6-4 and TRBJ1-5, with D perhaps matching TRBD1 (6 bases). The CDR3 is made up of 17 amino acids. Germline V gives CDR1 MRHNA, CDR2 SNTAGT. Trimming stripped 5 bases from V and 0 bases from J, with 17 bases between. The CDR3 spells CASSHWTVRFSNQPQHF. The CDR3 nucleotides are TGTGCCAGCAGTCACTGGACAGTTAGGTTTAGCAATCAGCCCCAGCATTTT.

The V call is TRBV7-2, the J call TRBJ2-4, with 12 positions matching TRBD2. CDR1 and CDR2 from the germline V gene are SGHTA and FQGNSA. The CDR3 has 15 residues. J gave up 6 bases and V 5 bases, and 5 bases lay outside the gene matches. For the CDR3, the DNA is TGTGCCAGCAGCGCAACTAGCGGGGGGACAAACATTCAGTACTTC. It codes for CASSATSGGTNIQYF.

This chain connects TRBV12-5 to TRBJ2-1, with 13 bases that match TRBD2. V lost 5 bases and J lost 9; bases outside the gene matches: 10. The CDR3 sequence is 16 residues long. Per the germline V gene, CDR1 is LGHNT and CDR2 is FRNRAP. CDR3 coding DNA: TGTGCTAGTGGTCCCGGACTAGCGGGGGAAATGGGTGAGCAGTTCTTC. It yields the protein CASGPGLAGEMGEQFF.

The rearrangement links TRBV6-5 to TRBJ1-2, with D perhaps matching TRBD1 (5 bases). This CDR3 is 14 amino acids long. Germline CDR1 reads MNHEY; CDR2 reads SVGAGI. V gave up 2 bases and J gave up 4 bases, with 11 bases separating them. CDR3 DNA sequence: TGTGCCAGCAGTTACAGGGGAAGAGGCTATGGCTACACCTTC. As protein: CASSYRGRGYGYTF.

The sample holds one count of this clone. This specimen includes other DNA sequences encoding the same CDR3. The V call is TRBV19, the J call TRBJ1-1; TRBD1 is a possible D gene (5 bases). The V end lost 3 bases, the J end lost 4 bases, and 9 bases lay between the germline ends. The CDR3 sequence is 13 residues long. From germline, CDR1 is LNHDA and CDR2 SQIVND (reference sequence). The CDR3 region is CASSIRGSTEAFF. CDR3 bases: TGTGCCAGTAGTATTCGGGGGAGCACTGAAGCTTTCTTT. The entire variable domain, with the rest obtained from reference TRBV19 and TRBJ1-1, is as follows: DGGITQSPKYLFRKEGQNVTLSCEQNLNHDAMYWYRQDPGQGLRLIYYSQIVNDFQKGDIAEGYSVSREKKESFPLTVTSAQKNPTAFYLCASSIRGSTEAFFGQGTRLTVV.

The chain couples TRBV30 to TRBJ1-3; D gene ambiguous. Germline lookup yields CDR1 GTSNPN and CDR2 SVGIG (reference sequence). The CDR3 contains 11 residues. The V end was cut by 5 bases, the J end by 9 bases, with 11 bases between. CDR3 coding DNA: TGTGCCTGGTCCCAGGCTGGCACCATATATTTT. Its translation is CAWSQAGTIYF.

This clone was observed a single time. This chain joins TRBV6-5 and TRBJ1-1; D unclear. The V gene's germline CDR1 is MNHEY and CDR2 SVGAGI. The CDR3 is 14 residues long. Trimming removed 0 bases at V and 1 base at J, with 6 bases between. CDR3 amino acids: CASSYSGRNTEAFF. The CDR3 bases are TGTGCCAGCAGTTACTCAGGGAGGAACACTGAAGCTTTCTTT.

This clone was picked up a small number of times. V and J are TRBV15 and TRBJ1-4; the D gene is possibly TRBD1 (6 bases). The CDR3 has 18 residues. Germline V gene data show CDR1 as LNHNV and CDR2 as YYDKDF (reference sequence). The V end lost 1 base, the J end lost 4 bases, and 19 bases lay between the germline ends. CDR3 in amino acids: CATSRVRRGGGDNEKLFF. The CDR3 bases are TGTGCCACCAGCAGAGTACGAAGGGGAGGGGGAGATAATGAAAAACTGTTTTTT.

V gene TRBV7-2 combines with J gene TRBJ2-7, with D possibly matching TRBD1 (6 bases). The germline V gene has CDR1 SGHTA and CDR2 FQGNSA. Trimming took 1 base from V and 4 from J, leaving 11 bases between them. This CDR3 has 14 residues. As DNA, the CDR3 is TGTGCCAGCAGCTTAGGACAGGTGCGATACGAGCAGTACTTC. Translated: CASSLGQVRYEQYF.

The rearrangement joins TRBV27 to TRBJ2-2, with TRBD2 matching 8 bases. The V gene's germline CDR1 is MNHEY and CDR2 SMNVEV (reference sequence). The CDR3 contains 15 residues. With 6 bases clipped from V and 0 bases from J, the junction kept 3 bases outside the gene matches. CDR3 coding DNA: TGTGCCAGCAGGCTCGGGGGGGCGAACACCGGGGAGCTGTTTTTT. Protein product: CASRLGGANTGELFF.

The CDR3 region is CASSPELNNEQFF. The CDR3 DNA reads TGTGCCAGCAGCCCAGAATTAAATAATGAGCAGTTCTTC. The V and J genes are TRBV6-4 and TRBJ2-1; no firm D call. The CDR3 spans 13 residues. Germline V CDR1 and CDR2: MRHNA, SNTAGT. Trimming shortened V by 6 bases and J by 7 bases, and 13 bases separated the two germline ends.

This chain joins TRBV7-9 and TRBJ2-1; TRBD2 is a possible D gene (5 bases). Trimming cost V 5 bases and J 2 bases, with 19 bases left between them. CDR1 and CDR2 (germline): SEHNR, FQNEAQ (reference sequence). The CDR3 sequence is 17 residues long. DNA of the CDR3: TGTGCCAGCAGCGGAGGAGTTTCTAGCCCTACCTACAATGAGCAGTTCTTC. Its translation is CASSGGVSSPTYNEQFF.

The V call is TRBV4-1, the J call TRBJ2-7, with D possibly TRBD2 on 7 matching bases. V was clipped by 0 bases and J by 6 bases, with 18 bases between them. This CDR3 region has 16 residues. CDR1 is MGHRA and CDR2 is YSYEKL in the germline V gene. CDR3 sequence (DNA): TGCGCCAGCAGCCAAGAGCTAGGGGGGGCGATTTTCGAGCAGTACTTC. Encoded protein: CASSQELGGAIFEQYF.

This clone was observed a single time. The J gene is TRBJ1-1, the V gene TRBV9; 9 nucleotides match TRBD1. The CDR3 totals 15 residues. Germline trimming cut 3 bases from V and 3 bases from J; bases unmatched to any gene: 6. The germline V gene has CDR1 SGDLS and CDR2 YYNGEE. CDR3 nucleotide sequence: TGTGCCAGCAGCGGGGGGGACAGGGTTCACACTGAAGCTTTCTTT. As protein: CASSGGDRVHTEAFF.

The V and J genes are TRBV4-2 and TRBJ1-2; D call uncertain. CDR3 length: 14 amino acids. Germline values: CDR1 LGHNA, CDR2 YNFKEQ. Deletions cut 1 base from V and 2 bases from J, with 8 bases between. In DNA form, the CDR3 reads TGTGCCAGCAGCCAAGCGGGCGGGAACTATGGCTACACCTTC. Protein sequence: CASSQAGGNYGYTF.

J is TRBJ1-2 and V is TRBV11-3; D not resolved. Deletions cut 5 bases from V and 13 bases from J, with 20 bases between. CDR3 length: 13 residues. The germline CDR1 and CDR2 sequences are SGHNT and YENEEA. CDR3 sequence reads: CASSPLINGVPTF. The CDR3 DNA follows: TGTGCCAGCAGCCCACTTATAAACGGGGTTCCCACCTTC.

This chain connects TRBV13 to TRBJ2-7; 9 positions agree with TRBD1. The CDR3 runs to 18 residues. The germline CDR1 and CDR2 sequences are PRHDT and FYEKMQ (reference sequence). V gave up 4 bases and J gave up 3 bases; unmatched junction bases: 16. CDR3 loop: CASSSLLSGDRAIYEQYF. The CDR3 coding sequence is TGTGCCAGCAGCTCACTATTATCCGGGGACAGGGCGATCTACGAGCAGTACTTC. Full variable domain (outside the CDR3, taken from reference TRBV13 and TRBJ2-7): AAGVIQSPRHLIKEKRETATLKCYPIPRHDTVYWYQQGPGQDPQFLISFYEKMQSDKGSIPDRFSAQQFSDYHSELNMSSLELGDSALYFCASSSLLSGDRAIYEQYFGPGTRLTVT.

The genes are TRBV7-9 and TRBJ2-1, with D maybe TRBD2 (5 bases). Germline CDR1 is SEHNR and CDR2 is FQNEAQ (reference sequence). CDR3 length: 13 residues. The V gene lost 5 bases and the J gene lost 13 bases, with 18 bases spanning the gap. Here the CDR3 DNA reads TGTGCCAGCAGCCCCGTCGGGAAGTGGGTACAGTTCTTC. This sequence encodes CASSPVGKWVQFF. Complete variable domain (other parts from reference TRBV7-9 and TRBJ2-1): DTGVSQNPRHKITKRGQNVTFRCDPISEHNRLYWYRQTLGQGPEFLTYFQNEAQLEKSRLLSDRFSAERPKGSFSTLEIQRTEQGDSAMYLCASSPVGKWVQFFGPGTRLTVL.

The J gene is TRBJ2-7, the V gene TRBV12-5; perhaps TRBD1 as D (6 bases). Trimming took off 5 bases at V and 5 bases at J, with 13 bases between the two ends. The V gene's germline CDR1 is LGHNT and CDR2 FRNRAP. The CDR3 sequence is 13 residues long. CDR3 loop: CASGVHRAHEQYF. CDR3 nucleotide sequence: TGTGCTAGTGGTGTGCACAGGGCACACGAGCAGTACTTC.

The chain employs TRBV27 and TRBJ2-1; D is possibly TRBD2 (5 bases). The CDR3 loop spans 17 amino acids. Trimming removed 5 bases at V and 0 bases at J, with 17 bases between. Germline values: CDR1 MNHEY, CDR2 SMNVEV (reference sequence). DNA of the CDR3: TGTGCCAGCAGTCCCCGGGGATTTATCTTCTCCTACAATGAGCAGTTCTTC. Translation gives CASSPRGFIFSYNEQFF.

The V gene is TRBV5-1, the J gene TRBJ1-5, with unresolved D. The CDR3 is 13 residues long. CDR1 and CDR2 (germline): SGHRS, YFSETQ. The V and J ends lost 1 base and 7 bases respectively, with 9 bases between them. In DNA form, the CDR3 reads TGCGCCAGCAGCTTGAAGCCGACACAGCCCCAGCATTTT. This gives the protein CASSLKPTQPQHF.

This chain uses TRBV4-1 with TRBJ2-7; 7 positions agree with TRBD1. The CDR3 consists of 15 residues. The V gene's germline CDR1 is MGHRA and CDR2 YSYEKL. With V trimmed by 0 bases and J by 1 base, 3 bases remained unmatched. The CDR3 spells CASSQDRTGSYEQYF. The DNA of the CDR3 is TGCGCCAGCAGCCAAGATCGGACAGGTTCCTACGAGCAGTACTTC.

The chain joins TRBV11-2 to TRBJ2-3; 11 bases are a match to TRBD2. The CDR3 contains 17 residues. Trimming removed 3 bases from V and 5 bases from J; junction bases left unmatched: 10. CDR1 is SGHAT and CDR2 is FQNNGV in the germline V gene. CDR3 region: CASSLTPGLAALDTQYF. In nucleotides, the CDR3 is TGTGCCAGCAGCTTGACTCCGGGACTAGCGGCGCTAGATACGCAGTATTTT.